A single sample is the source of the 12 T cell receptor beta chains below, sequenced in a study of cytomegalovirus exposure and HLA in healthy donors. The PCR contained 60 Vbeta and 13 Jbeta primers. Here immunoSEQ multiplex PCR was the method, and the copy in TCRdb shows in-frame clones only, minus some. This sample has tens of thousands of clones, with about 69% found just once. The sequenced sample consisted of PBMCs. These receptors were obtained from a man aged 30-40 years in good health and CMV-seropositive.

The chain uses TRBV6-4 and TRBJ2-3, with TRBD2 matching 9 bases. Trimming took 0 bases from V and 5 from J; bases not matched to a gene: 3. The V gene's germline CDR1 is MRHNA and CDR2 SNTAGT. The CDR3 totals 15 residues. CDR3 amino acids: CASSDSAGGLDTQYF. Written as DNA, the CDR3 is TGTGCCAGCAGTGACTCGGCGGGGGGGTTAGATACGCAGTATTTT.

The chain links TRBV10-3 to TRBJ2-2; a possible D gene is TRBD1 (6 bases). CDR3 size: 17 residues. Trimming removed 1 base from V and 3 bases from J, with 15 bases in between. Germline CDR1 ENHRY, CDR2 SYGVKD. The CDR3 DNA is TGTGCCATCAGTGAGTTGGGGATTTCAGGGGACACCGGGGAGCTGTTTTTT. Residues: CAISELGISGDTGELFF.

V gene TRBV30 combines with J gene TRBJ1-2, with unresolved D. The CDR3 runs 12 residues. CDR1 and CDR2 from the germline V gene are GTSNPN and SVGIG (reference sequence). V was cut by 7 bases and J by 2 bases, with 11 bases left in between. The CDR3 DNA follows: TGTGCCTCCGCGGCGGGCAACTATGGCTACACCTTC. It encodes CASAAGNYGYTF.

The CDR3 protein is CASSPSAALQETQYF. The CDR3, as DNA: TGTGCCAGCAGTCCCTCGGCGGCGCTACAAGAGACCCAGTACTTC. The chain combines TRBV28 with TRBJ2-5; unclear D gene. V was clipped by 5 bases and J by 2 bases, with 15 bases between them. This CDR3 is 15 amino acids long. The germline V gene encodes CDR1 MDHEN and CDR2 SYDVKM.

The CDR3: CASSPGRSSYNSPLHF. The CDR3 DNA sequence: TGTGCCAGCAGCCCCGGCCGGAGCTCCTATAATTCACCCCTCCACTTT. The gene calls are TRBV7-9 and TRBJ1-6; D is unresolved. The V end was cut by 5 bases, the J end by 0 bases, with 11 bases between. Germline V lookup: CDR1 SEHNR, CDR2 FQNEAQ (reference sequence). The CDR3 spans 16 residues.

The chain combines TRBV10-3 with TRBJ1-4; unclear D gene. The germline V and J ends were trimmed by 5 bases and 4 bases, with 11 bases remaining between them. The V gene's germline CDR1 is ENHRY and CDR2 SYGVKD. The CDR3 loop spans 14 amino acids. As DNA, the CDR3 is TGTGCCATCAGTCAGGAAGCTTTTAATGAAAAACTGTTTTTT. It is translated as CAISQEAFNEKLFF.

A few counts support this clone. The chain has TRBV5-1 and TRBJ2-1, with 8 nucleotides matching TRBD2. The V gene end was trimmed by 0 bases and the J gene end by 7 bases; junction bases not matched to a gene: 6. Per germline, CDR1 SGHRS and CDR2 YFSETQ. This CDR3 is built from 15 residues. CDR3 in DNA: TGCGCCAGCAGCTTGGGGGGACTAGGGGAGAATGAGCAGTTCTTC. Protein product: CASSLGGLGENEQFF.

The chain joins TRBV7-7 to TRBJ2-1; no firm D call. The CDR3 is 15 residues long. V gave up 1 base and J gave up 2 bases, with 9 bases separating them. Germline V gene data show CDR1 as SSHAT and CDR2 as FNYEAQ (reference sequence). In DNA form, the CDR3 reads TGTGCCAGCAGCTTAGGTTCGGGTACCTACAATGAGCAGTTCTTC. The encoded protein is CASSLGSGTYNEQFF.

The chain carries TRBV28 and TRBJ1-2, with TRBD1 as a possible D gene (5 bases). Trimming left V 6 bases short and J 2 bases short, with 19 bases between. CDR3 length: 16 residues. CDR1 is MDHEN, CDR2 SYDVKM, per germline. CDR3 in amino acids: CASSLAQDRPNYGYTF. In DNA, the CDR3 is TGTGCCAGCAGCCTCGCTCAAGACAGACCGAACTATGGCTACACCTTC.

The chain employs TRBV19 and TRBJ2-3, with a tentative D call TRBD2 (5 bases). The CDR3 has 14 amino acids. V was cut by 7 bases and J by 2 bases, with 13 bases left in between. Per the germline V gene, CDR1 is LNHDA and CDR2 is SQIVND (reference sequence). The CDR3 DNA follows: TGTGCCAGTACCGCGGACTCTTACACAGATACGCAGTATTTT. Its protein is CASTADSYTDTQYF.

This rearrangement joins TRBV5-6 to TRBJ2-7; the D gene is possibly TRBD2 (6 bases). CDR3 size: 12 residues. With 5 bases removed from V and 6 bases from J, the gap between germline ends came to 12 bases. The germline V gene has CDR1 SGHDT and CDR2 YYEEEE. The CDR3 coding sequence is TGTGCCAGCAGTTATCTCGGGAGCGAGCAGTACTTC. Amino acid sequence: CASSYLGSEQYF.

The CDR3 region has the DNA TGCAGCGTAACGGACAGGGGGCCCTACGAGCAGTACTTC. As protein: CSVTDRGPYEQYF. This chain uses TRBV29-1 with TRBJ2-5; the match to TRBD1 covers 11 bases. The end of the DNA is better explained by TRBJ2-7, so the J call may be wrong. The germline CDR1 and CDR2 sequences are SQVTM and ANQGSEA. The CDR3 has 13 amino acids.